This T cell receptor beta chain was obtained from a study of glioma-infiltrating T cells. General study findings and limits: Tissue and blood shared very few CDR3 sequences. Gliomas, especially low-grade, showed above-expected tissue-blood divergence; non-neoplastic patients showed below.

Deletions cut 4 bases from V and 0 bases from J, with 6 bases between. This CDR3 spans 12 amino acids. The germline V gene encodes CDR1 SQVTM and CDR2 ANQGSEA. Points on this clonotype: Its antigen is currently unknown.

The iRepertoire nested amplicon-rescue multiplex PCR amplified TCR alpha and beta CDR3s from RNA. MiXCR, run by TCRdb on the multiplex PCR reads, gives a single entry per CDR3 protein. The sample shows 100,000 to 150,000 distinct CDR3 sequences, 23% of them seen only once. The chain is built from TRBV29-1 and TRBJ1-1, with D tentatively TRBD1 (6 bases). The sequenced material came from glioma tissue, nonneoplastic brain tissue, or PBMCs (not recorded which). The clonotype originates from a human donor with low-grade glioma or glioblastoma, undergoing nonglioma brain surgery, or in good health (not recorded which). In nucleotides, the CDR3 is TGCAGCGTTGCAGGGGTGAACACTGAAGCTTTCTTT. The encoded protein is CSVAGVNTEAFF.